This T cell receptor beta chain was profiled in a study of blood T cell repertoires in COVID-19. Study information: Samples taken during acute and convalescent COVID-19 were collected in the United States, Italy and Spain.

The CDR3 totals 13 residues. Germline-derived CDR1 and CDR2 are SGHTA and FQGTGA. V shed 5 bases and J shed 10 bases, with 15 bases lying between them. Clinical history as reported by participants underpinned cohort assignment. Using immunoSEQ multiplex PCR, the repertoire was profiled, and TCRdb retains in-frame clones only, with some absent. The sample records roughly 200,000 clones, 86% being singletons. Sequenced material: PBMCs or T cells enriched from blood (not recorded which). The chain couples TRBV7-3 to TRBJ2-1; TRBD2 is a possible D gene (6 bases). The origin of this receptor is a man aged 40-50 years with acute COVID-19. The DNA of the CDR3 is TGTGCCAGCAGCCGGGACTCCTTCGGAGAGCAGTTCTTC. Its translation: CASSRDSFGEQFF.